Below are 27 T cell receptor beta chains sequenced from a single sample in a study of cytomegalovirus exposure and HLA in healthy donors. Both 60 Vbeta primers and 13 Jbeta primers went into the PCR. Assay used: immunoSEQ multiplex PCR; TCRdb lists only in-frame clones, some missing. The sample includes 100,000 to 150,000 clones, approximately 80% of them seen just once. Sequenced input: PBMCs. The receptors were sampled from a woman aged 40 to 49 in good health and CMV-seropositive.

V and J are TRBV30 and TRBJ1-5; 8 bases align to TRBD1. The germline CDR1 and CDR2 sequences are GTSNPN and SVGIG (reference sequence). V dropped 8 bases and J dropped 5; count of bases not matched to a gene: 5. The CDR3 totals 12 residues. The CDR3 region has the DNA TGTGCCAGCAAACAGGGGGATCAGCCCCAGCATTTT. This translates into CASKQGDQPQHF.

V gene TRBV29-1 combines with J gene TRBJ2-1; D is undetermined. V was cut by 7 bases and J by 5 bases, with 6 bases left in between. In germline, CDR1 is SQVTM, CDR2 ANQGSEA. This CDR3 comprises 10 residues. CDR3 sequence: CSGSNNEQFF. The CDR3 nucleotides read TGCAGCGGGAGCAACAATGAGCAGTTCTTC.

The DNA for the CDR3 is TGTGCCTGGAGTACGGACAGGGGCTACACTGAAGCTTTCTTT. Protein product: CAWSTDRGYTEAFF. This rearrangement joins TRBV30 to TRBJ1-1, with TRBD1 identical over 9 bases. CDR3 length: 14 amino acids. Germline-derived CDR1 and CDR2 are GTSNPN and SVGIG (reference sequence). V shed 2 bases and J 3 bases; nucleotides not matched to a gene: 4.

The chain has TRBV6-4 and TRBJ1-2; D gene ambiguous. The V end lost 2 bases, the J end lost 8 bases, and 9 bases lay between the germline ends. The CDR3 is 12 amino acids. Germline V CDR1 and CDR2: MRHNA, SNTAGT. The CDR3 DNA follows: TGTGCCAGCAGTGACAGGACGGGAGGCTACACCTTC. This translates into CASSDRTGGYTF.

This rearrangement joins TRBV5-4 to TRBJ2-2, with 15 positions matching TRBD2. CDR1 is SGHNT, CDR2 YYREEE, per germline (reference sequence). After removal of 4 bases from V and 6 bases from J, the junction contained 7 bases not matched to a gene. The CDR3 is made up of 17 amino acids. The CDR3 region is CASSGGLAGGGAGELFF. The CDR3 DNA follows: TGTGCCAGCAGCGGTGGACTAGCGGGAGGGGGGGCCGGGGAGCTGTTTTTT.

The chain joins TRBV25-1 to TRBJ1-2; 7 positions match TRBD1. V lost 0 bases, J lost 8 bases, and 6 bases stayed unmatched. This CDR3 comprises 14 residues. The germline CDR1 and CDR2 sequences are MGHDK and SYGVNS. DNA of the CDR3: TGTGCCAGCAGTGAATATACGCGACAGGGAGGCTACACCTTC. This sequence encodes CASSEYTRQGGYTF.

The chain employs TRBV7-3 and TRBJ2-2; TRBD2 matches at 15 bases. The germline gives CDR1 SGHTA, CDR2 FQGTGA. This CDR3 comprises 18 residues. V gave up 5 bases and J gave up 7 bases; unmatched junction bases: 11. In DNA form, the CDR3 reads TGTGCCAGCAGCCCCCGGGCAGGGACTAGCGGGAGGCACGGGGAGCTGTTTTTT. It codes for CASSPRAGTSGRHGELFF.

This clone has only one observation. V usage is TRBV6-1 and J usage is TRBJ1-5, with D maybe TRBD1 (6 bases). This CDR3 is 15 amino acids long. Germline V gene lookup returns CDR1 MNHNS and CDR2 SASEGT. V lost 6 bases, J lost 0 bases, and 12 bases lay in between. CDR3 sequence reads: CASRAGTYSNQPQHF. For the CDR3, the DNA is TGTGCCAGCAGAGCCGGGACATATAGCAATCAGCCCCAGCATTTT.

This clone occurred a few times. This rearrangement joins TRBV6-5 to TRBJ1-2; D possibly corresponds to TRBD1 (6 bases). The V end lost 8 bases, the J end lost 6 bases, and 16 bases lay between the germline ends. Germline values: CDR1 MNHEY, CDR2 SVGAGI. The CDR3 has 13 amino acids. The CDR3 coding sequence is TGTGCCAGCGGTAGGGGGACAATCAATGGCTACACCTTC. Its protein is CASGRGTINGYTF.

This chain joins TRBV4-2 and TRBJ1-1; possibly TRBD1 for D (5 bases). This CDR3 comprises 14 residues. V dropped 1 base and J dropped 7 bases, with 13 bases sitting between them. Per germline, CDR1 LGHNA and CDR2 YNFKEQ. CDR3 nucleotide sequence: TGTGCCAGCAGCCAAGTAGACAGCCCTATTGAAGCTTTCTTT. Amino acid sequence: CASSQVDSPIEAFF.

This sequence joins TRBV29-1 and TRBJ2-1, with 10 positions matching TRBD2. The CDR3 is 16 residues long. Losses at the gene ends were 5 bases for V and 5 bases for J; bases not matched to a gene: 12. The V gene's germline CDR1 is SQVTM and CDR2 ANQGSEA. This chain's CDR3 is CSVIPTLAGSHNEQFF. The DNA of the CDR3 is TGCAGCGTTATCCCTACACTAGCGGGATCACACAATGAGCAGTTCTTC.

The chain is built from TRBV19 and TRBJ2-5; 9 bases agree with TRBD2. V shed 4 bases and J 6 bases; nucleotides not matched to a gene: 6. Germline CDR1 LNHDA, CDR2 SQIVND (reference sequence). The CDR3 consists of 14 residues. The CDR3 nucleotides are TGTGCCAGTAGTAGTAGCGGGAGAAGGAAGACCCAGTACTTC. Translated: CASSSSGRRKTQYF. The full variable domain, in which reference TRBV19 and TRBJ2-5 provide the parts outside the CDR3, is DGGITQSPKYLFRKEGQNVTLSCEQNLNHDAMYWYRQDPGQGLRLIYYSQIVNDFQKGDIAEGYSVSREKKESFPLTVTSAQKNPTAFYLCASSSSGRRKTQYFGPGTRLLVL.

CDR3 residues: CAWSPGTSYGYTF. CDR3 sequence (DNA): TGTGCCTGGAGTCCCGGGACATCCTATGGCTACACCTTC. The chain couples TRBV30 to TRBJ1-2; possibly TRBD1 for D (6 bases). Germline lookup yields CDR1 GTSNPN and CDR2 SVGIG (reference sequence). Trimming stripped 2 bases from V and 4 bases from J, with 11 bases between. This CDR3 is 13 amino acids long. Supplemented by reference TRBV30 and TRBJ1-2, the full variable domain reads SQTIHQWPATLVQPVGSPLSLECTVEGTSNPNLYWYRQAAGRGLQLLFYSVGIGQISSEVPQNLSASRPQDRQFILSSKKLLLSDSGFYLCAWSPGTSYGYTFGSGTRLTVV.

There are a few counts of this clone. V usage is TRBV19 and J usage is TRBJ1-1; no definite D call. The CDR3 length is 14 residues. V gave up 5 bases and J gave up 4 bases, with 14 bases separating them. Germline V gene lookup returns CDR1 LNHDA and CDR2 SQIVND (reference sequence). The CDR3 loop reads CASSGPKAGTEAFF. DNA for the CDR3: TGTGCCAGTAGTGGGCCGAAGGCGGGCACTGAAGCTTTCTTT.

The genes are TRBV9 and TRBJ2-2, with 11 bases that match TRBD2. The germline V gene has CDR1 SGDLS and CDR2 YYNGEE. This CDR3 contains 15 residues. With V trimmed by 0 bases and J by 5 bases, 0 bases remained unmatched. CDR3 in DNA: TGTGCCAGCAGCGTAGGACTAGCGGGGACCGGGGAGCTGTTTTTT. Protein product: CASSVGLAGTGELFF.

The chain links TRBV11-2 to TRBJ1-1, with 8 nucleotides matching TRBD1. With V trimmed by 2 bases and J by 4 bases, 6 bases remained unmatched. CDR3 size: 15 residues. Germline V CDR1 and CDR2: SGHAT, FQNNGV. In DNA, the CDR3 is TGTGCCAGCAGCTTATCTGGACAGGGAGGCACTGAAGCTTTCTTT. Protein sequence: CASSLSGQGGTEAFF.

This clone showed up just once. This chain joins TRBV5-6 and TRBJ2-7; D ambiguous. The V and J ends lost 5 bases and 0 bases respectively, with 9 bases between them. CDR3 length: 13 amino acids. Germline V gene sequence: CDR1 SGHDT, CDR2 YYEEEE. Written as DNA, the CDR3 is TGTGCCAGCAGATCGACGGGCTCCTACGAGCAGTACTTC. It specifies CASRSTGSYEQYF.

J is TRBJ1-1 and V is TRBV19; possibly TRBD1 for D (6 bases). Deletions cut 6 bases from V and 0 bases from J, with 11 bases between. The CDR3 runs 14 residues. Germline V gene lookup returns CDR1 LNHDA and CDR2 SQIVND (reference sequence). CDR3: CASRQTGMNTEAFF. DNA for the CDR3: TGTGCCAGTAGACAGACAGGCATGAACACTGAAGCTTTCTTT.

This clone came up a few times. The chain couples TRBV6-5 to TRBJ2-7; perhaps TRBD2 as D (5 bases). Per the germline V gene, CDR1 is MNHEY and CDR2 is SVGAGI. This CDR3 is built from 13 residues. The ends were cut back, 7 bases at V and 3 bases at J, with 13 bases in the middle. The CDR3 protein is CASTKSGVYEQYF. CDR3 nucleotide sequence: TGTGCCAGCACCAAGTCCGGGGTCTACGAGCAGTACTTC.

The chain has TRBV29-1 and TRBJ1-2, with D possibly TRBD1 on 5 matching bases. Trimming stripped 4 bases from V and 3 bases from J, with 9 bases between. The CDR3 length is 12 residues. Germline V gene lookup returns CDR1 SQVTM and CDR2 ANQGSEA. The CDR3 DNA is TGCAGCGTTGGGCAGGGCCACTATGGCTACACCTTC. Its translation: CSVGQGHYGYTF.

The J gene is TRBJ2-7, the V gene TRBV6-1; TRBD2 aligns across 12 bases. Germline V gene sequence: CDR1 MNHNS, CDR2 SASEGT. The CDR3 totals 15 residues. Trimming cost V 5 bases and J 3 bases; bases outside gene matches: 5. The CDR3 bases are TGTGCCAGCAGTTTACCGGGACTAGCGGGCTACGAGCAGTACTTC. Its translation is CASSLPGLAGYEQYF.

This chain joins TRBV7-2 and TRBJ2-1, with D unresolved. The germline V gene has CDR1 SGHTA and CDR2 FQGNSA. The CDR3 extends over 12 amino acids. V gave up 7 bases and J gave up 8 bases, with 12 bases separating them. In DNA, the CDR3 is TGTGCCAGCACTCGACGGCTAGATGAGCAGTTCTTC. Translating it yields CASTRRLDEQFF.

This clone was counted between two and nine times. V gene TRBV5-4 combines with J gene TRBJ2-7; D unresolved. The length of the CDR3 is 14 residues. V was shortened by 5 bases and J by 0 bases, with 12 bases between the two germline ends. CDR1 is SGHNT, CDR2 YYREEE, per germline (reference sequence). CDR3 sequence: CASSQTPSSYEQYF. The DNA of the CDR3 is TGTGCCAGCAGTCAGACTCCCAGCTCCTACGAGCAGTACTTC. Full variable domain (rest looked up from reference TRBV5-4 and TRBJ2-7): ETGVTQSPTHLIKTRGQQVTLRCSSQSGHNTVSWYQQALGQGPQFIFQYYREEENGRGNFPPRFSGLQFPNYSSELNVNALELDDSALYLCASSQTPSSYEQYFGPGTRLTVT.

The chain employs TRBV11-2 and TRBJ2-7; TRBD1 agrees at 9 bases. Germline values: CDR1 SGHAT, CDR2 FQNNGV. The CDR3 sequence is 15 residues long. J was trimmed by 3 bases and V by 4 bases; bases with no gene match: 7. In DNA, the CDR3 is TGTGCCAGCAGCTCCCACAGGGGGCGAGTCTACGAGCAGTACTTC. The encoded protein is CASSSHRGRVYEQYF.

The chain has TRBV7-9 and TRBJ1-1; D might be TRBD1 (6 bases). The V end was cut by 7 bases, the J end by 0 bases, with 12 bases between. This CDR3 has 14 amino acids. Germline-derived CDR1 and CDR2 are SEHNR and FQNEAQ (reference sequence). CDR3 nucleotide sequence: TGTGCCAGCAAGTCAGGGGCCATGAACACTGAAGCTTTCTTT. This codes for CASKSGAMNTEAFF.

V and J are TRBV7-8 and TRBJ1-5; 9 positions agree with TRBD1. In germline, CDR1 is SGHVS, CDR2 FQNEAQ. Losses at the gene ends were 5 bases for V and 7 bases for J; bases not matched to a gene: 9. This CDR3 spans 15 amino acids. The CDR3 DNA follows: TGTGCCAGCAGCACGGGACAGGGTAGGGGACAGCCCCAGCATTTT. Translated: CASSTGQGRGQPQHF.

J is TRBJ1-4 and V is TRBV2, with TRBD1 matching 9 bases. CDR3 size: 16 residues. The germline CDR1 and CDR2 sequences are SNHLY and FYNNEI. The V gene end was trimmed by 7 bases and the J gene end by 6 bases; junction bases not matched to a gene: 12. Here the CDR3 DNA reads TGTGCCAGCACCCGCGGGGGACAGGGTGGGGATGAAAAACTGTTTTTT. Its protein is CASTRGGQGGDEKLFF.